Included here is one T cell receptor beta chain sequence, with context. The sample originates from a study of technical replicates of blood from several donors. Sequencing was performed with immunoSEQ multiplex PCR; in TCRdb, only in-frame clones are kept and a portion is missing. The profile shows tens of thousands of clones, around 94% of them singletons. With V trimmed by 4 bases and J by 9 bases, 11 bases remained unmatched. Germline V gene sequence: CDR1 SGHRS, CDR2 YFSETQ. The CDR3 length is 15 residues. This chain links TRBV5-1 with TRBJ2-1, with TRBD1 matching 9 bases. Sequenced input: T cells isolated from PBMCs. The clonotype was recovered from a human donor in good health. The CDR3 nucleotides read TGCGCCAGCAGCCGGACAGGGGTCGGGAATGGTGAGCAGTTCTTC. This translates into CASSRTGVGNGEQFF.